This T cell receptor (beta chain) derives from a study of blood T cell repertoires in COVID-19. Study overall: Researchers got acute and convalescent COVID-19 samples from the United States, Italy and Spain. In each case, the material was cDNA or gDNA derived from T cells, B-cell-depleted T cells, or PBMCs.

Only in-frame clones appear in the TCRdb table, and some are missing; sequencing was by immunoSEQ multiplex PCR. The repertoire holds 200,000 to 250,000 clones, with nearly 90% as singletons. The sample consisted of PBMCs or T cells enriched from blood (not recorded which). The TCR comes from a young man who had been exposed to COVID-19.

The DNA for the CDR3 is TGTGCCAGCAGTTACCCGACTCTTACGAGGACTGAAGCTTTCTTT. This codes for CASSYPTLTRTEAFF. The chain couples TRBV6-7 to TRBJ1-1, with no clear D. TRBV6-7 belongs to the ORF category, with a function that is uncertain. This CDR3 has 15 residues. V shed 2 bases and J shed 5 bases, with 15 bases lying between them.